These 15 T cell receptor beta chains were all obtained from the same sample, sequenced in a study of control samples from healthy donors and cancer patients. Assay: immunoSEQ multiplex PCR; the TCRdb copy retains only in-frame clones and omits some. In the table there are fewer than 200,000 clones, approximately 94% of which are singletons. The material sequenced was blood. All receptors derive from a man aged 25-45 years in good health.

The chain employs TRBV29-1 and TRBJ2-3, with D perhaps TRBD1 or TRBD2 (5 bases each). The V gene lost 2 bases and the J gene lost 0 bases, with 6 bases spanning the gap. This CDR3 comprises 13 residues. In germline, CDR1 is SQVTM, CDR2 ANQGSEA. The CDR3 sequence: CSVERDSTDTQYF. In nucleotides, the CDR3 is TGCAGCGTTGAAAGGGACAGCACAGATACGCAGTATTTT.

V usage is TRBV24-1 and J usage is TRBJ2-1; 7 bases match TRBD2. Germline V lookup: CDR1 KGHDR, CDR2 SFDVKD. After removal of 12 bases from V and 3 bases from J, the junction contained 4 bases not matched to a gene. CDR3 length: 12 amino acids. CDR3 nucleotides: TGTGCCGCAGCGGGGAGCTACAATGAGCAGTTCTTC. Its translation is CAAAGSYNEQFF.

The chain combines TRBV5-1 with TRBJ1-2, with D possibly matching TRBD1 (6 bases). The CDR3 contains 15 residues. The ends were cut back, 4 bases at V and 0 bases at J, with 13 bases in the middle. CDR1 SGHRS and CDR2 YFSETQ come from the germline V gene. DNA for the CDR3: TGCGCCAGCAGCCGTGACAGGACAACTAACTATGGCTACACCTTC. This sequence encodes CASSRDRTTNYGYTF.

This clone came up a few times. The rearrangement joins TRBV6-5 to TRBJ2-7, with TRBD2 identical over 12 bases. Germline V CDR1 and CDR2: MNHEY, SVGAGI. Trimming removed 8 bases from V and 6 bases from J; junction bases left unmatched: 2. This CDR3 has 12 residues. CDR3 in amino acids: CASSTSGSEQYF. CDR3 nucleotides: TGTGCCAGCTCGACTAGCGGGAGCGAGCAGTACTTC.

The rearrangement links TRBV9 to TRBJ1-1; the D gene is possibly TRBD1 (6 bases). The CDR3 has 14 amino acids. V was clipped by 3 bases and J by 4 bases, with 13 bases between them. Germline V gene data show CDR1 as SGDLS and CDR2 as YYNGEE. CDR3 sequence reads: CASSASGGVTEAFF. CDR3 DNA: TGTGCCAGCAGCGCCAGCGGGGGCGTCACTGAAGCTTTCTTT.

This chain links TRBV30 with TRBJ1-3, with 10 bases aligning to TRBD1. There are 16 residues in the CDR3. Germline V gene data show CDR1 as GTSNPN and CDR2 as SVGIG (reference sequence). V lost 0 bases to trimming and J lost 8 bases; unmatched junction nucleotides: 10. Here the CDR3 reads CAWSVNQDRGMDTIYF. The CDR3 DNA reads TGTGCCTGGAGTGTAAATCAGGACAGGGGGATGGACACCATATATTTT.

J is TRBJ2-1 and V is TRBV11-2, with D tentatively TRBD2 (6 bases). CDR1 is SGHAT, CDR2 FQNNGV, per germline. V shed 0 bases and J shed 0 bases, with 9 bases lying between them. The CDR3 has 16 amino acids. The chain's CDR3 is CASSLDRGGSYNEQFF. The CDR3 nucleotides read TGTGCCAGCAGCTTAGATCGGGGAGGCTCCTACAATGAGCAGTTCTTC. The entire variable domain, with the rest obtained from reference TRBV11-2 and TRBJ2-1, is as follows: EAGVAQSPRYKIIEKRQSVAFWCNPISGHATLYWYQQILGQGPKLLIQFQNNGVVDDSQLPKDRFSAERLKGVDSTLKIQPAKLEDSAVYLCASSLDRGGSYNEQFFGPGTRLTVL.

The V gene is TRBV14, the J gene TRBJ2-7; tentatively, D is TRBD1 or TRBD2 (5 bases each). Trimming shortened V by 0 bases and J by 0 bases, and 15 bases separated the two germline ends. The V gene's germline CDR1 is SGHDN and CDR2 FVKESK. There are 17 residues in the CDR3. The CDR3 is CASSQDIITGLSYEQYF. The CDR3 DNA sequence: TGTGCCAGCAGCCAAGATATAATTACAGGACTCTCCTACGAGCAGTACTTC.

The V call is TRBV6-5, the J call TRBJ1-6; 10 bases agree with TRBD1. Germline trimming cut 6 bases from V and 8 bases from J; bases unmatched to any gene: 7. Per germline, CDR1 MNHEY and CDR2 SVGAGI. The CDR3 covers 15 residues. CDR3 in DNA: TGTGCCAGCAGCGGGACAGGGGCAATGGATTCACCCCTCCACTTT. This encodes CASSGTGAMDSPLHF.

The J gene is TRBJ1-3, the V gene TRBV6-5; a possible D gene is TRBD1 (5 bases). CDR1 and CDR2 (germline): MNHEY, SVGAGI. V was trimmed by 1 base and J by 2 bases, leaving 12 bases between them. The CDR3 contains 16 residues. The CDR3 is CASSYYSGGPGNTIYF. The CDR3 nucleotides read TGTGCCAGCAGTTACTACTCCGGGGGTCCTGGAAACACCATATATTTT.

V is TRBV20-1 and J is TRBJ2-7, with a possible D match to TRBD1 (6 bases). Germline CDR1 DFQATT, CDR2 SNEGSKA (reference sequence). Trimming cost V 6 bases and J 3 bases, with 18 bases left between them. This CDR3 spans 14 amino acids. CDR3 coding DNA: TGCAGTGCGAGTGGTATCTACAGGGTCTACGAGCAGTACTTC. Amino acid sequence: CSASGIYRVYEQYF.

V usage is TRBV20-1 and J usage is TRBJ1-2, with 7 bases identical to TRBD1. The CDR3 has 10 amino acids. The junction had 2 bases not matched to a gene; V was cut back by 6 bases and J by 7 bases. The V gene's germline CDR1 is DFQATT and CDR2 SNEGSKA (reference sequence). The CDR3 region is CSAGTVGYTF. CDR3 DNA: TGCAGTGCGGGGACAGTTGGCTACACCTTC.

This chain uses TRBV11-2 with TRBJ1-3; D is possibly TRBD1 (5 bases). Germline V gene data show CDR1 as SGHAT and CDR2 as FQNNGV. Trimming removed 3 bases at V and 2 bases at J, with 8 bases between. CDR3 length: 14 residues. As DNA, the CDR3 is TGTGCCAGCAGCTTTTCAGGGACTGGAAACACCATATATTTT. It codes for CASSFSGTGNTIYF.

V usage is TRBV4-1 and J usage is TRBJ2-1, with 9 bases aligning to TRBD1. Trimming cost V 3 bases and J 2 bases; bases outside gene matches: 2. The CDR3 is 15 residues long. The V gene's germline CDR1 is MGHRA and CDR2 YSYEKL. CDR3 sequence: CASSQGQGPYNEQFF. The CDR3 DNA reads TGCGCCAGCAGCCAGGGACAGGGCCCCTACAATGAGCAGTTCTTC.

The chain couples TRBV5-4 to TRBJ2-1, with D possibly matching TRBD2 (7 bases). Germline CDR1 SGHNT, CDR2 YYREEE (reference sequence). The CDR3 covers 15 residues. V was pared by 0 bases and J by 7 bases, with 14 bases between. The CDR3: CASSLGGGAGNEQFF. In nucleotides, the CDR3 is TGTGCCAGCAGCTTGGGTGGGGGGGCCGGAAATGAGCAGTTCTTC.